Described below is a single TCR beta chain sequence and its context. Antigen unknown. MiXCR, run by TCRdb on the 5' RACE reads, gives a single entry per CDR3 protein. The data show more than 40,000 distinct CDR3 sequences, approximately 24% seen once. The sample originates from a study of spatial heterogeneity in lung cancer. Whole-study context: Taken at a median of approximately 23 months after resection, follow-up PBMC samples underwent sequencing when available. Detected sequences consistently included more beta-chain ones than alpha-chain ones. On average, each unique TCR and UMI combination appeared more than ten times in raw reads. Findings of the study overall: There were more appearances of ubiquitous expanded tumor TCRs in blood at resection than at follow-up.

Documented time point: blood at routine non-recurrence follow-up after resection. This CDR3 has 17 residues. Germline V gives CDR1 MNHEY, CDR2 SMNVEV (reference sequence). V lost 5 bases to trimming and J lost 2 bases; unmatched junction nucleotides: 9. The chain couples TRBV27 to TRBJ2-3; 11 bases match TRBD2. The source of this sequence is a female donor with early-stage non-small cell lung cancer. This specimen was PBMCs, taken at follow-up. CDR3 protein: CASSDLGTSGYTDTQYF. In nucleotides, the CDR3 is TGTGCCAGCAGTGACCTAGGGACTAGCGGATACACAGATACGCAGTATTTT.